This TCR beta chain was sequenced for a study of control samples from healthy donors and cancer patients. Germline V gives CDR1 MDHEN, CDR2 SYDVKM. The ends lost 5 bases at V and 5 bases at J; junction bases unmatched: 11. The CDR3 consists of 15 residues. Assay: immunoSEQ multiplex PCR; the TCRdb copy retains only in-frame clones and omits some. This table has about 160,000 clones, 70% to 90% appearing once. This clone was seen only once. The rearrangement uses TRBV28 and TRBJ1-1; TRBD1 matches at 7 bases. The TCR comes from a man aged 25 to 40 in good health. Sequenced input: blood. This CDR3 is CASSVPTGRRTEAFF. DNA of the CDR3: TGTGCCAGCAGTGTCCCGACAGGGAGGCGAACTGAAGCTTTCTTT.